This T cell receptor beta chain appears in the sequencing data of a study of beta chain features in type 1 diabetes. Study findings and constraints: More deletions and fewer insertions at VDJ junctions were seen in type 1 diabetes patients. It was among patients, rather than healthy donors, that naive, central memory and Treg TCRB repertoires appeared more similar.

CDR1 and CDR2 (germline): SEHNR, FQNEAQ (reference sequence). This CDR3 has 17 amino acids. The V segment lost 1 base and the J segment 5 bases; nucleotides outside the gene matches: 10. In this sample, this clone turned up a few times. Its antigen is as yet unknown. Every bit of the isolated RNA underwent reverse transcription, so sequencing read expressed TCRB transcripts. The repertoire was sequenced with immunoSEQ multiplex PCR; TCRdb's copy has only in-frame clones and lacks some. The data contain about 140,000 clones, 8% to 13% of them singletons. Sequenced: naive CD4+ T cells from blood. The receptor's source is a man aged 18 to 29 in good health. The rearrangement uses TRBV7-9 and TRBJ2-4; TRBD1 matches 8 bases. The CDR3 reads CASSLERSQTGENIQYF. DNA for the CDR3: TGTGCCAGCAGCTTAGAGCGATCACAGACAGGGGAAAACATTCAGTACTTC.